These 32 T cell receptor beta chains were sequenced from one sample in a study of cytomegalovirus exposure and HLA in healthy donors. The PCR was carried out with 60 Vbeta primers and 13 Jbeta primers. Clones were read by immunoSEQ multiplex PCR, and TCRdb kept only the in-frame ones, dropping some. This table has fewer than 350,000 clones, 70% to 90% appearing once. Material for sequencing was PBMCs. The receptors here all came from a woman younger than 35 in good health and CMV-seronegative.

The chain combines TRBV6-5 with TRBJ1-2, with TRBD1 identical over 7 bases. The CDR3 has 13 residues. V trimming: 0 bases; J trimming: 7 bases; junction bases outside the gene matches: 2. The germline V gene encodes CDR1 MNHEY and CDR2 SVGAGI. CDR3 bases: TGTGCCAGCAGTTACTCGACAGGGACTGGCTACACCTTC. It encodes CASSYSTGTGYTF.

This sequence joins TRBV9 and TRBJ2-4, with 10 bases aligning to TRBD2. Germline-derived CDR1 and CDR2 are SGDLS and YYNGEE. Germline trimming cut 1 base from V and 4 bases from J; bases unmatched to any gene: 5. The length of the CDR3 is 16 residues. CDR3 bases: TGTGCCAGCAGCGTAACGATAGCGGGGGGAAAAAACATTCAGTACTTC. This encodes CASSVTIAGGKNIQYF.

The J gene is TRBJ2-7, the V gene TRBV13; 10 nucleotides match TRBD1. In germline, CDR1 is PRHDT, CDR2 FYEKMQ (reference sequence). The length of the CDR3 is 17 residues. With V trimmed by 5 bases and J by 1 base, 11 bases remained unmatched. The CDR3 reads CASSTWTGGRRSYEQYF. The CDR3 DNA reads TGTGCCAGCAGCACATGGACAGGGGGAAGAAGATCCTACGAGCAGTACTTC.

This sequence joins TRBV6-5 and TRBJ1-1; TRBD1 agrees at 7 bases. Germline assignment: CDR1 MNHEY and CDR2 SVGAGI. V dropped 6 bases and J dropped 4; count of bases not matched to a gene: 11. The CDR3 runs 15 residues. The CDR3 DNA sequence: TGTGCCAGCAGGTACAACAGGGGTGAAAGCACTGAAGCTTTCTTT. Its translation: CASRYNRGESTEAFF.

This chain uses TRBV27 with TRBJ2-1; D remains unclear. V shed 8 bases and J shed 3 bases, with 20 bases lying between them. The CDR3 is 16 amino acids. Germline assignment: CDR1 MNHEY and CDR2 SMNVEV (reference sequence). CDR3 DNA: TGTGCCAGCGGAAATTCGACCCCAGGAAACTACAATGAGCAGTTCTTC. Amino acids: CASGNSTPGNYNEQFF.

The chain employs TRBV28 and TRBJ1-5; D might be TRBD1 (6 bases). V lost 6 bases and J lost 0, with 9 bases in between. The CDR3 has 14 residues. Germline lookup yields CDR1 MDHEN and CDR2 SYDVKM. CDR3 residues: CASRDSYSNQPQHF. The CDR3 DNA reads as TGTGCCAGCAGGGACAGTTATAGCAATCAGCCCCAGCATTTT.

For the CDR3, the DNA is TGTGCCATCAGTGAGTCAGTGTACATTAATGTCAATGAGCAGTTCTTC. Its translation is CAISESVYINVNEQFF. The J gene is TRBJ2-1, the V gene TRBV10-3; D gene ambiguous. Germline V gene sequence: CDR1 ENHRY, CDR2 SYGVKD. This CDR3 is built from 16 residues. V gave up 0 bases and J gave up 6 bases, with 15 bases separating them.

The V call is TRBV5-1, the J call TRBJ2-1; D remains ambiguous. V gave up 2 bases and J gave up 6 bases, with 6 bases separating them. Germline assignment: CDR1 SGHRS and CDR2 YFSETQ. This CDR3 is built from 12 residues. The CDR3 loop reads CASSFQANEQFF. The CDR3 coding sequence is TGCGCCAGCAGCTTCCAAGCCAATGAGCAGTTCTTC.

This chain connects TRBV5-5 to TRBJ1-1, with 10 bases fitting TRBD1. The junction had 7 bases not matched to a gene; V was cut back by 1 base and J by 4 bases. Germline V CDR1 and CDR2: SGHKS, YYEKEE (reference sequence). This CDR3 is 16 amino acids long. CDR3 residues: CASSLFRTGGGTEAFF. Written as DNA, the CDR3 is TGTGCCAGCAGCTTGTTCAGGACAGGGGGGGGCACTGAAGCTTTCTTT.

The chain couples TRBV11-2 to TRBJ2-2; D remains ambiguous. The CDR3 is 13 residues long. Germline assignment: CDR1 SGHAT and CDR2 FQNNGV. Trimming left V 1 base short and J 8 bases short, with 8 bases between. The CDR3 is CASSLAFGGELFF. Written as DNA, the CDR3 is TGTGCCAGCAGCTTAGCCTTCGGGGGGGAGCTGTTTTTT.

This clone came up once. This chain links TRBV20-1 with TRBJ2-5; D not certain. This CDR3 spans 11 amino acids. V was trimmed by 2 bases and J by 5 bases, leaving 6 bases between them. CDR1 is DFQATT, CDR2 SNEGSKA, per germline (reference sequence). Written as DNA, the CDR3 is TGCAGTGCTAGATTTATGGAGACCCAGTACTTC. Protein product: CSARFMETQYF.

The CDR3 here is CASSLDRGGNEQYF. CDR3 DNA sequence: TGTGCCAGCAGCTTGGACAGGGGTGGCAACGAGCAGTACTTC. The V and J genes are TRBV5-6 and TRBJ2-7; 7 nucleotides line up with TRBD1. The germline gives CDR1 SGHDT, CDR2 YYEEEE. The CDR3 contains 14 residues. J gave up 5 bases and V 0 bases, and 5 bases lay outside the gene matches. The full variable domain, rest sourced from reference TRBV5-6 and TRBJ2-7, is DAGVTQSPTHLIKTRGQQVTLRCSPKSGHDTVSWYQQALGQGPQFIFQYYEEEERQRGNFPDRFSGHQFPNYSSELNVNALLLGDSALYLCASSLDRGGNEQYFGPGTRLTVT.

The chain combines TRBV27 with TRBJ1-5; possible D gene TRBD1, 6 bases. CDR3 length: 14 residues. The V end was cut by 5 bases, the J end by 4 bases, with 12 bases between. In germline, CDR1 is MNHEY, CDR2 SMNVEV (reference sequence). Here the CDR3 DNA reads TGTGCCAGCAGTGAAGACAGGCTTAATCAGCCCCAGCATTTT. This translates into CASSEDRLNQPQHF.

The CDR3 nucleotides are TGTGCCTGGAGGGCTAGGGACAGATATAATTCACCCCTCCACTTT. Protein product: CAWRARDRYNSPLHF. The V gene is TRBV30, the J gene TRBJ1-6; TRBD1 matches at 7 bases. The CDR3 has 15 amino acids. J gave up 4 bases and V 3 bases, and 6 bases lay outside the gene matches. Germline CDR1 GTSNPN, CDR2 SVGIG (reference sequence).

This chain joins TRBV10-1 and TRBJ2-3, with 9 bases identical to TRBD2. Germline assignment: CDR1 WNHNN and CDR2 SYGVQD (reference sequence). This CDR3 region has 14 residues. The J segment lost 9 bases and the V segment lost 6 bases, leaving 10 bases of the junction unmatched. For the CDR3, the DNA is TGCGCCAGCAGCCCGATTCTGAGCGGGGGGACGCAGTATTTT. Translated, it gives CASSPILSGGTQYF.

This sequence joins TRBV18 and TRBJ1-6; 9 bases fit TRBD1. The V segment lost 5 bases and the J segment 3 bases; nucleotides outside the gene matches: 17. Germline CDR1 KGHSH, CDR2 LQKENI. This CDR3 is 20 amino acids long. In nucleotides, the CDR3 is TGTGCCAGCTCATCCACACGGGACAGGGTACCTTTCATCTATAATTCACCCCTCCACTTT. As protein: CASSSTRDRVPFIYNSPLHF.

The chain uses TRBV6-1 and TRBJ2-3; 12 bases map to TRBD2. The CDR3 is made up of 13 amino acids. Germline CDR1 MNHNS, CDR2 SASEGT. V gave up 3 bases and J gave up 11 bases; unmatched junction bases: 3. The DNA of the CDR3 is TGTGCCAGCAGTGATCTAGCGGGGGGGTGGCAGTATTTT. It encodes CASSDLAGGWQYF.

The V gene is TRBV29-1, the J gene TRBJ1-5; D may be TRBD1 (6 bases). CDR3 length equals 13 residues. Trimming took off 4 bases at V and 7 bases at J, with 14 bases between the two ends. Germline-derived CDR1 and CDR2 are SQVTM and ANQGSEA. CDR3 region: CSVVVGQGQPQHF. CDR3 bases: TGCAGCGTTGTAGTGGGCCAGGGGCAGCCCCAGCATTTT. Based on the CDR3 plus reference TRBV29-1 and TRBJ1-5, the full variable domain is SAVISQKPSRDICQRGTSLTIQCQVDSQVTMMFWYRQQPGQSLTLIATANQGSEATYESGFVIDKFPISRPNLTFSTLTVSNMSPEDSSIYLCSVVVGQGQPQHFGDGTRLSIL.

The chain employs TRBV29-1 and TRBJ2-1, with unresolved D. Trimming stripped 7 bases from V and 5 bases from J, with 12 bases between. The CDR3 consists of 12 residues. Looked up from germline, CDR1 is SQVTM and CDR2 is ANQGSEA. The CDR3 DNA sequence: TGCAGCGGCCTTGCGCAAAACAATGAGCAGTTCTTC. As protein: CSGLAQNNEQFF.

The chain combines TRBV7-8 with TRBJ2-7; 9 positions match TRBD1. Germline CDR1 reads SGHVS; CDR2 reads FQNEAQ. This CDR3 contains 16 residues. V dropped 1 base and J dropped 3; count of bases not matched to a gene: 7. CDR3 amino acids: CASSLESGTGNYEQYF. The CDR3 nucleotides read TGTGCCAGCAGCTTAGAGTCCGGGACAGGGAACTACGAGCAGTACTTC. The variable domain in full, with the rest retrieved from reference TRBV7-8 and TRBJ2-7, is GAGVSQSPRYKVAKRGQDVALRCDPISGHVSLFWYQQALGQGPEFLTYFQNEAQLDKSGLPSDRFFAERPEGSVSTLKIQRTQQEDSAVYLCASSLESGTGNYEQYFGPGTRLTVT.

V gene TRBV7-2 combines with J gene TRBJ1-2; D call uncertain. Germline assignment: CDR1 SGHTA and CDR2 FQGNSA. The CDR3 covers 16 residues. V was cut by 1 base and J by 0 bases, with 12 bases left in between. CDR3 coding DNA: TGTGCCAGCAGCTTAGACCGCCTCCGGGCTAACTATGGCTACACCTTC. Translated: CASSLDRLRANYGYTF.

This rearrangement joins TRBV27 to TRBJ1-5; D gene ambiguous. Trimming took 5 bases from V and 0 from J, leaving 11 bases between them. The CDR3 spans 15 residues. Germline V gives CDR1 MNHEY, CDR2 SMNVEV (reference sequence). CDR3 residues: CASSSMRDSNQPQHF. The DNA for the CDR3 is TGTGCCAGCAGTAGTATGAGGGATAGCAATCAGCCCCAGCATTTT.

This chain joins TRBV29-1 and TRBJ2-5; maybe TRBD2 (7 bases). Germline CDR1 and CDR2: SQVTM and ANQGSEA. Trimming left V 2 bases short and J 7 bases short, with 14 bases between. This CDR3 spans 13 amino acids. The CDR3 DNA is TGCAGCGTTGAACGGGGAGGGGGTGGGACCCAGTACTTC. Translated, it gives CSVERGGGGTQYF.

In this sample, this clone turned up a few times. The chain uses TRBV29-1 and TRBJ1-1, with D uncertain. V lost 8 bases and J 0 bases, leaving 19 bases between the germline ends. Per germline, CDR1 SQVTM and CDR2 ANQGSEA. The CDR3 length is 15 residues. The CDR3 protein is CSPDGREGMNTEAFF. The CDR3 nucleotides read TGCAGCCCTGACGGACGGGAGGGAATGAACACTGAAGCTTTCTTT.

The CDR3 DNA reads as TGTGCCAGCAGCGTAGACCCAACGGACTGGGGTGTTGAAAAACTGTTTTTT. Its translation: CASSVDPTDWGVEKLFF. The V gene is TRBV9, the J gene TRBJ1-4; D not certain. The CDR3 spans 17 residues. The V end was cut by 0 bases, the J end by 7 bases, with 19 bases between. Germline assignment: CDR1 SGDLS and CDR2 YYNGEE.

The V call is TRBV27, the J call TRBJ2-7; 9 positions match TRBD1. Trimming removed 3 bases from V and 3 bases from J; junction bases left unmatched: 6. The CDR3 is 15 amino acids. From germline, CDR1 is MNHEY and CDR2 SMNVEV (reference sequence). The CDR3 nucleotides are TGTGCCAGCAGTTTCGGGGGGACAGGGAGCTACGAGCAGTACTTC. This sequence encodes CASSFGGTGSYEQYF.

CDR3 in amino acids: CASSLNGGSEQFF. CDR3 in DNA: TGTGCCAGCAGTTTAAACGGGGGGAGTGAGCAGTTCTTC. The chain carries TRBV27 and TRBJ2-1; 7 bases map to TRBD2. Germline CDR1 is MNHEY and CDR2 is SMNVEV (reference sequence). The CDR3 runs 13 residues. With V trimmed by 2 bases and J by 9 bases, 4 bases remained unmatched.

V is TRBV5-4 and J is TRBJ2-3, with D maybe TRBD2 (8 bases). The CDR3 has 18 residues. Trimming stripped 5 bases from V and 2 bases from J, with 24 bases between. Per germline, CDR1 SGHNT and CDR2 YYREEE (reference sequence). Written as DNA, the CDR3 is TGTGCCAGCAGACTGGGGACTAGAAGAGGGGGCCTCACAGATACGCAGTATTTT. Protein: CASRLGTRRGGLTDTQYF.

V and J are TRBV6-5 and TRBJ1-5; 9 bases are a match to TRBD1. The CDR3 has 14 amino acids. The V segment lost 6 bases and the J segment 7 bases; nucleotides outside the gene matches: 7. In germline, CDR1 is MNHEY, CDR2 SVGAGI. CDR3 region: CASRLTGGGQPQHF. The CDR3 bases are TGTGCCAGCAGGTTGACAGGGGGAGGACAGCCCCAGCATTTT.

This clone has a single count. The chain joins TRBV10-3 to TRBJ2-2; unclear D gene. The CDR3 has 12 residues. Trimming removed 6 bases from V and 9 bases from J, with 11 bases in between. Germline V CDR1 and CDR2: ENHRY, SYGVKD. The CDR3 bases are TGTGCCATCAGCGCTACGGTCCGGGAGCTGTTTTTT. The encoded protein is CAISATVRELFF.

The chain carries TRBV9 and TRBJ2-7; a possible D gene is TRBD1 (7 bases). Germline V gives CDR1 SGDLS, CDR2 YYNGEE. This CDR3 is 18 amino acids long. Trimming stripped 0 bases from V and 4 bases from J, with 23 bases between. CDR3 in DNA: TGTGCCAGCAGCGTAGGGATTCATCAGGGGGGTGGGCCTTACGAGCAGTACTTC. This gives the protein CASSVGIHQGGGPYEQYF.

The V gene is TRBV27, the J gene TRBJ1-6, with 9 bases fitting TRBD1. The length of the CDR3 is 14 residues. Losses at the gene ends were 6 bases for V and 9 bases for J; bases not matched to a gene: 6. The germline V gene encodes CDR1 MNHEY and CDR2 SMNVEV (reference sequence). CDR3 in DNA: TGTGCCAGCAGGGATGGACAGGGGATTTCACCCCTCCACTTT. It codes for CASRDGQGISPLHF.